This entry features one TCR beta chain sequence. This specimen comes from a study of blood T cell repertoires in COVID-19. Only in-frame clones appear in the TCRdb table, and some are missing; sequencing was by immunoSEQ multiplex PCR. The table includes 200,000 to 250,000 clones, 88% detected once. The study recruited exposed participants who had met a COVID-19 case within 2 weeks before entry. This receptor was taken from a woman aged 30 to 39 who had been exposed to COVID-19. Sequenced: PBMCs or T cells enriched from blood (not recorded which).

The chain's CDR3 is CAASSGGANYGYTF. DNA of the CDR3: TGTGCCGCCAGCTCGGGGGGCGCGAACTATGGCTACACCTTC. The chain is built from TRBV10-3 and TRBJ1-2, with D maybe TRBD1 (6 bases). This CDR3 is built from 14 residues. Deletions cut 11 bases from V and 2 bases from J, with 18 bases between. Germline V gene sequence: CDR1 ENHRY, CDR2 SYGVKD.